The 21 T cell receptor beta chains in this list originate from one sample, sequenced in a study of PD-L1 blockade in urothelial cancer. Time point defined: peripheral blood 6 weeks after treatment start. The method was immunoSEQ multiplex PCR; TCRdb's version includes in-frame clones alone and lacks a portion of them. Among approximately 20,000 clones listed, roughly 89% were seen once. The sequencing used PBMCs, collected around atezolizumab (anti-PD-L1) treatment. These TCRs come from a woman in her fifties or sixties with urothelial cancer.

The sample holds one count of this clone. J is TRBJ2-1 and V is TRBV5-1; TRBD2 agrees at 14 bases. Germline V gene sequence: CDR1 SGHRS, CDR2 YFSETQ. The CDR3 is made up of 17 amino acids. V lost 2 bases, J lost 7 bases, and 8 bases stayed unmatched. CDR3 coding DNA: TGCGCCAGCAGCTTTGATGGACTAGCGGGGGGCACGAATGAGCAGTTCTTC. It yields the protein CASSFDGLAGGTNEQFF.

The genes are TRBV28 and TRBJ2-7, with 9 nucleotides matching TRBD1. CDR3 length equals 15 residues. The ends lost 6 bases at V and 3 bases at J; junction bases unmatched: 9. Germline V gives CDR1 MDHEN, CDR2 SYDVKM. Here the CDR3 reads CASRMPGQGIYEQYF. DNA of the CDR3: TGTGCCAGCAGGATGCCGGGACAGGGTATCTACGAGCAGTACTTC.

This chain links TRBV27 with TRBJ2-7; 10 bases fit TRBD2. The CDR3 consists of 17 residues. The ends lost 4 bases at V and 7 bases at J; junction bases unmatched: 16. CDR1 and CDR2 from the germline V gene are MNHEY and SMNVEV (reference sequence). This CDR3 reads CASSSPTSGARGGEQYF. The CDR3 DNA reads as TGTGCCAGCAGTTCCCCAACTAGCGGGGCAAGAGGGGGGGAGCAGTACTTC.

This chain links TRBV27 with TRBJ2-7; TRBD1 aligns across 7 bases. The length of the CDR3 is 16 residues. CDR1 and CDR2 (germline): MNHEY, SMNVEV (reference sequence). With V trimmed by 1 base and J by 3 bases, 9 bases remained unmatched. The CDR3, as DNA: TGTGCCAGCAGTTTATTTGTCGACAGGGCTGGCTACGAGCAGTACTTC. It translates to CASSLFVDRAGYEQYF.

The chain couples TRBV6-5 to TRBJ1-1; 9 nucleotides match TRBD1. The CDR3 is 15 amino acids. Germline CDR1 and CDR2: MNHEY and SVGAGI. V shed 3 bases and J 6 bases; nucleotides not matched to a gene: 8. The CDR3 spells CASSYRTGAQPEAFF. The CDR3 DNA reads as TGTGCCAGCAGTTATCGGACAGGGGCCCAGCCTGAAGCTTTCTTT.

The chain uses TRBV7-2 and TRBJ2-6, with 11 bases that match TRBD1. The ends lost 4 bases at V and 0 bases at J; junction bases unmatched: 8. The CDR3 length is 19 residues. CDR1 is SGHTA, CDR2 FQGNSA, per germline. The DNA for the CDR3 is TGTGCCAGCAGCTCTCAAACCGGGACAGGGGGCTCTGGGGCCAACGTCCTGACTTTC. It yields the protein CASSSQTGTGGSGANVLTF.

V gene TRBV13 combines with J gene TRBJ2-3, with 8 nucleotides matching TRBD2. The germline V gene encodes CDR1 PRHDT and CDR2 FYEKMQ (reference sequence). V trimming: 6 bases; J trimming: 3 bases; junction bases outside the gene matches: 5. The CDR3 is made up of 14 amino acids. CDR3 DNA: TGTGCCAGCAGGACCGGGACTAGGACAGATACGCAGTATTTT. Its protein product is CASRTGTRTDTQYF.

The chain couples TRBV19 to TRBJ2-7, with a weak D call TRBD2 (5 bases). V shed 5 bases and J shed 0 bases, with 8 bases lying between them. This CDR3 region has 13 residues. Per the germline V gene, CDR1 is LNHDA and CDR2 is SQIVND (reference sequence). The CDR3 bases are TGTGCCAGTAGTCAAGACTACTCCTACGAGCAGTACTTC. Protein sequence: CASSQDYSYEQYF. The whole variable domain, filled in from reference TRBV19 and TRBJ2-7, reads DGGITQSPKYLFRKEGQNVTLSCEQNLNHDAMYWYRQDPGQGLRLIYYSQIVNDFQKGDIAEGYSVSREKKESFPLTVTSAQKNPTAFYLCASSQDYSYEQYFGPGTRLTVT.

The rearrangement uses TRBV7-2 and TRBJ1-4; D unclear. Germline CDR1 and CDR2: SGHTA and FQGNSA. V was shortened by 3 bases and J by 5 bases, with 13 bases between the two germline ends. The CDR3 has 15 amino acids. CDR3 loop: CASSLFSGSNEKLFF. DNA of the CDR3: TGTGCCAGCAGCTTGTTTTCCGGGAGCAATGAAAAACTGTTTTTT. Supplemented by reference TRBV7-2 and TRBJ1-4, the full variable domain reads GAGVSQSPSNKVTEKGKDVELRCDPISGHTALYWYRQSLGQGLEFLIYFQGNSAPDKSGLPSDRFSAERTGGSVSTLTIQRTQQEDSAVYLCASSLFSGSNEKLFFGSGTQLSVL.

This clone turned up a few times. The chain has TRBV29-1 and TRBJ1-5; TRBD1 agrees at 9 bases. V was clipped by 5 bases and J by 7 bases; unmatched bases: 3. CDR1 is SQVTM, CDR2 ANQGSEA, per germline. This CDR3 is built from 12 residues. CDR3 protein: CSVRQGDQPQHF. In DNA, the CDR3 is TGCAGCGTTCGACAGGGGGACCAGCCCCAGCATTTT.

The chain is built from TRBV27 and TRBJ1-1; D uncertain. Trimming stripped 3 bases from V and 0 bases from J, with 11 bases between. The germline CDR1 and CDR2 sequences are MNHEY and SMNVEV (reference sequence). This CDR3 is built from 15 residues. The CDR3 DNA is TGTGCCAGCAGTTTGAAACAGACGATGAACACTGAAGCTTTCTTT. Protein sequence: CASSLKQTMNTEAFF.

The J gene is TRBJ1-5, the V gene TRBV7-2, with D unresolved. Trimming took off 6 bases at V and 0 bases at J, with 6 bases between the two ends. Per the germline V gene, CDR1 is SGHTA and CDR2 is FQGNSA. The CDR3 runs to 13 residues. The CDR3 loop is CASSTSSNQPQHF. Here the CDR3 DNA reads TGTGCCAGCAGTACGAGTAGCAATCAGCCCCAGCATTTT.

The chain links TRBV19 to TRBJ2-7; TRBD1 agrees at 9 bases. J gave up 7 bases and V 4 bases, and 11 bases lay outside the gene matches. This CDR3 is built from 15 residues. The germline V gene has CDR1 LNHDA and CDR2 SQIVND (reference sequence). In nucleotides, the CDR3 is TGTGCCAGTAGTACCCTAGGGACAGGGTCTGGGGAGCAGTACTTC. Its protein product is CASSTLGTGSGEQYF. Full variable domain (remainder filled in from reference TRBV19 and TRBJ2-7): DGGITQSPKYLFRKEGQNVTLSCEQNLNHDAMYWYRQDPGQGLRLIYYSQIVNDFQKGDIAEGYSVSREKKESFPLTVTSAQKNPTAFYLCASSTLGTGSGEQYFGPGTRLTVT.

This sequence joins TRBV9 and TRBJ2-1; TRBD1 is a possible D gene (5 bases). V was shortened by 1 base and J by 7 bases, with 12 bases between the two germline ends. Germline values: CDR1 SGDLS, CDR2 YYNGEE. CDR3 length: 14 residues. CDR3 sequence reads: CASSVQGLWNEQFF. The CDR3 DNA sequence: TGTGCCAGCAGCGTACAGGGCTTGTGGAATGAGCAGTTCTTC.

The V call is TRBV11-2, the J call TRBJ2-7; tentative D call: TRBD1 (6 bases). Germline V gene sequence: CDR1 SGHAT, CDR2 FQNNGV. The CDR3 spans 14 residues. Trimming cost V 7 bases and J 8 bases, with 21 bases left between them. CDR3 protein: CASIAGTPAIKQYF. CDR3 DNA sequence: TGTGCCAGCATCGCCGGGACACCCGCTATAAAGCAGTACTTC.

The V and J genes are TRBV29-1 and TRBJ2-3; no reliable D call. With 1 base removed from V and 4 bases from J, the gap between germline ends came to 9 bases. Germline CDR1 and CDR2: SQVTM and ANQGSEA. The CDR3 is made up of 13 amino acids. CDR3 DNA sequence: TGCAGCGTTGAAGGCAGGTTCGCAGATACGCAGTATTTT. Residues: CSVEGRFADTQYF.

This rearrangement joins TRBV9 to TRBJ2-7; TRBD2 matches 8 bases. Germline trimming cut 5 bases from V and 2 bases from J; bases unmatched to any gene: 9. This CDR3 is built from 15 residues. Germline V gives CDR1 SGDLS, CDR2 YYNGEE. The CDR3 spells CASSLSGGSAYEQYF. The CDR3 DNA follows: TGTGCCAGCAGTCTATCGGGGGGGTCGGCCTACGAGCAGTACTTC.

The chain couples TRBV28 to TRBJ1-4, with D unresolved. CDR1 and CDR2 (germline): MDHEN, SYDVKM. The length of the CDR3 is 16 residues. V lost 2 bases and J 4 bases, leaving 14 bases between the germline ends. The chain's CDR3 is CASSLGQLLINEKLFF. The CDR3 DNA is TGTGCCAGCAGTTTAGGTCAACTCCTGATTAATGAAAAACTGTTTTTT.

The chain uses TRBV19 and TRBJ2-1; possibly TRBD1 for D (5 bases). CDR1 is LNHDA and CDR2 is SQIVND in the germline V gene (reference sequence). Trimming shortened V by 2 bases and J by 4 bases, and 12 bases separated the two germline ends. The CDR3 extends over 15 amino acids. CDR3 DNA: TGTGCCAGTAGTATAAGTCAGGGAATATACAATGAGCAGTTCTTC. Translating it yields CASSISQGIYNEQFF.

The chain couples TRBV6-1 to TRBJ2-2; 8 bases align to TRBD2. The CDR3 has 18 amino acids. The V segment lost 2 bases and the J segment 5 bases; nucleotides outside the gene matches: 13. The germline CDR1 and CDR2 sequences are MNHNS and SASEGT. CDR3 in DNA: TGTGCCAGCAGTGAAATTGTGGGGGGACTAGGAGAGACCGGGGAGCTGTTTTTT. Translating it yields CASSEIVGGLGETGELFF.

The chain couples TRBV13 to TRBJ1-1; the D gene is possibly TRBD1 (5 bases). Germline lookup yields CDR1 PRHDT and CDR2 FYEKMQ (reference sequence). V lost 3 bases, J lost 5 bases, and 13 bases lay in between. CDR3 size: 14 residues. CDR3 sequence: CASSFFRGQTEAFF. CDR3 sequence (DNA): TGTGCCAGCAGCTTTTTTAGGGGTCAGACTGAAGCTTTCTTT.